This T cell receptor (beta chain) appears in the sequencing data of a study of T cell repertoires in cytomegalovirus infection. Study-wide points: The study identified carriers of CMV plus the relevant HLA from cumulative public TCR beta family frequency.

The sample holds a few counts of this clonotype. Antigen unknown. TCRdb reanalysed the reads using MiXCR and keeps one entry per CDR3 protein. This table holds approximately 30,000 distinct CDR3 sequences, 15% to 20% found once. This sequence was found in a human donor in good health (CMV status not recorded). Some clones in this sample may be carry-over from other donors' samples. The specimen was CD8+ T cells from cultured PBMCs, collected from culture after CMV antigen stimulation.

CDR3 DNA: TGTGCCAGCAGTGCTAAGGGAGAGGGGTACAATGAGCAGTTCTTC. This gives the protein CASSAKGEGYNEQFF. This chain connects TRBV6-4 to TRBJ2-1; D tentatively reads TRBD1 or TRBD2 (5 bases each). The CDR3 extends over 15 amino acids. Deletions cut 4 bases from V and 4 bases from J, with 14 bases between. Germline V gene data show CDR1 as MRHNA and CDR2 as SNTAGT.